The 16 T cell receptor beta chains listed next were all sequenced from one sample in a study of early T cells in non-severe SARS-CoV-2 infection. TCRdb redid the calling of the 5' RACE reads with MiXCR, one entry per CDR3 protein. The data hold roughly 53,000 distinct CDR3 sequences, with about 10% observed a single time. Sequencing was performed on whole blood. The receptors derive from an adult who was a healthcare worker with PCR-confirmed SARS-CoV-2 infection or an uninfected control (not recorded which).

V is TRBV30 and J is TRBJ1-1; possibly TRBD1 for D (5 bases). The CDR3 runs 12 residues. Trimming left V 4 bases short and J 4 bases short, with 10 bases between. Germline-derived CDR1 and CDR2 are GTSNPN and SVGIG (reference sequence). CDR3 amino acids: CAWIWRGTEAFF. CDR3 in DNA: TGTGCCTGGATCTGGAGGGGCACTGAAGCTTTCTTT.

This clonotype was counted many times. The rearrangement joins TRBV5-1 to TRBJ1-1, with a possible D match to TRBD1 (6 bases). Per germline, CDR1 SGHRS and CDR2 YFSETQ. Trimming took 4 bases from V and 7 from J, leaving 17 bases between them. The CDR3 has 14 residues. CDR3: CASSRGQREIEAFF. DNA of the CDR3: TGCGCCAGCAGCCGCGGACAGAGAGAGATTGAAGCTTTCTTT.

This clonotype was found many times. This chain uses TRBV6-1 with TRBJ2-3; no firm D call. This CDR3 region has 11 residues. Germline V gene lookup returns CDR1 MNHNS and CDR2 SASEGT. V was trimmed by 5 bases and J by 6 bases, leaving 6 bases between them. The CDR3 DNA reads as TGTGCCAGCAGTTACTTGGATACGCAGTATTTT. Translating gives CASSYLDTQYF.

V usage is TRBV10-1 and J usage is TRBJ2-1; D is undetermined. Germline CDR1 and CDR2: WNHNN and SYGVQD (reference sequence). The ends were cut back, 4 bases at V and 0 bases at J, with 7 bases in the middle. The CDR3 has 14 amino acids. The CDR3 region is CASSVGLSYNEQFF. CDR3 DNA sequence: TGCGCCAGCAGTGTTGGTCTCTCCTACAATGAGCAGTTCTTC.

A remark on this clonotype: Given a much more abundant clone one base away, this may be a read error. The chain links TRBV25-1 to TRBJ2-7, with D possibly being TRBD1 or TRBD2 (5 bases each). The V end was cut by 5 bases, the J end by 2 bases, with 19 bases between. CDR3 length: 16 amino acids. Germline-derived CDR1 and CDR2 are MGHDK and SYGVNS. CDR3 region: CASSPRGGPRPYEQYF. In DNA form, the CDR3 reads TGTGCCAGCAGTCCTCGTGGGGGTCCCCGCCCCTACGAGCAGTACTTC.

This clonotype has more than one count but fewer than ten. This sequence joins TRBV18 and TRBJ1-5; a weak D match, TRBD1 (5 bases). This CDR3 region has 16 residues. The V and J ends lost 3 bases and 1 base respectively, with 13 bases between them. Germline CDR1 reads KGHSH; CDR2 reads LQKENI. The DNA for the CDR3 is TGTGCCAGCTCACCGACAGTTGTTTTAAGCAATCAGCCCCAGCATTTT. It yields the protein CASSPTVVLSNQPQHF.

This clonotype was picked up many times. For the CDR3, the DNA is TGTGCCAGCAGCGGCCGGGACTTCCTTAATGAGCAGTTCTTC. It encodes CASSGRDFLNEQFF. The chain combines TRBV2 with TRBJ2-1; a possible D gene is TRBD2 (6 bases). The CDR3 contains 14 residues. Germline-derived CDR1 and CDR2 are SNHLY and FYNNEI. Trimming stripped 6 bases from V and 7 bases from J, with 16 bases between.

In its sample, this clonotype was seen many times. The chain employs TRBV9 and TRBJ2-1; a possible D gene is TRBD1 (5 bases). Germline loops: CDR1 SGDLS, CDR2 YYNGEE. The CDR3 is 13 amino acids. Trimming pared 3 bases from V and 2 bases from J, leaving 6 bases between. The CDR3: CASSATAYNEQFF. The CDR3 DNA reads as TGTGCCAGCAGCGCGACAGCCTACAATGAGCAGTTCTTC.

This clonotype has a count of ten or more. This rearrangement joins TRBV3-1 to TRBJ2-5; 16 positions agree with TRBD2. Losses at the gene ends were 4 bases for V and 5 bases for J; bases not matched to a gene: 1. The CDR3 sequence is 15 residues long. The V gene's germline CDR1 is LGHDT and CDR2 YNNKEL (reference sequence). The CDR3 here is CASSLGLAGGETQYF. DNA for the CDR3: TGTGCCAGCAGCCTGGGACTAGCGGGAGGGGAGACCCAGTACTTC.

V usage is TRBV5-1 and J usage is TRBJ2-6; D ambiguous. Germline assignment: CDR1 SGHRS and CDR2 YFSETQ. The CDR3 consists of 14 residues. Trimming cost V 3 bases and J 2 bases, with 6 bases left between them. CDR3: CASSSDAGANVLTF. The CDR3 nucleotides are TGCGCCAGCAGCTCTGACGCTGGGGCCAACGTCCTGACTTTC.

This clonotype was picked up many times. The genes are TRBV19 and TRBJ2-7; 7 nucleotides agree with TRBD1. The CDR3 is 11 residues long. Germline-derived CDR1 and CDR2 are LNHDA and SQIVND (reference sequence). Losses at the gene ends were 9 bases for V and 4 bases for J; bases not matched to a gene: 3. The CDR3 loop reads CASRGQYEQYF. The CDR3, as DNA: TGTGCCAGCAGGGGACAGTACGAGCAGTACTTC.

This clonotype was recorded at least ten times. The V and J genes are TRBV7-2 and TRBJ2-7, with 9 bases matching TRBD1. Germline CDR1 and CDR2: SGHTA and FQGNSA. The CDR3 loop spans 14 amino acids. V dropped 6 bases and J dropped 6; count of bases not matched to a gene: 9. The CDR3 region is CASRSGTGKGEQYF. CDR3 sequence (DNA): TGTGCCAGCAGATCCGGGACAGGGAAGGGCGAGCAGTACTTC.

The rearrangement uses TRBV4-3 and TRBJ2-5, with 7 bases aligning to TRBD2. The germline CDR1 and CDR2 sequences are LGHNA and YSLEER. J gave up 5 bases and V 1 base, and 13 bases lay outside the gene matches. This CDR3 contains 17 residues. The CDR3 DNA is TGCGCCAGCAGCCAAGGATTCGGGGGGACGGGAGGCGAGACCCAGTACTTC. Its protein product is CASSQGFGGTGGETQYF.

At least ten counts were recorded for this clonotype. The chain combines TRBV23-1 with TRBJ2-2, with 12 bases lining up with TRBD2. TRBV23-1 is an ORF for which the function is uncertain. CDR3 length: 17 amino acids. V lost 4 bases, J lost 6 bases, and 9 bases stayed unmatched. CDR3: CASSPRLAGVMAGELFF. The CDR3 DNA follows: TGCGCCAGCAGTCCACGACTAGCGGGAGTTATGGCCGGGGAGCTGTTTTTT.

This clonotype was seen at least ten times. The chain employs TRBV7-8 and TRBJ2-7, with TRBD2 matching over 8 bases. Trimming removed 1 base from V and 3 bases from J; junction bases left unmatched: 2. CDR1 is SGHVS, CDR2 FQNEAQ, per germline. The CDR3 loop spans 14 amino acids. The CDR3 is CASSLVGLGYEQYF. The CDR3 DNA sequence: TGTGCCAGCAGCTTAGTGGGACTAGGCTACGAGCAGTACTTC. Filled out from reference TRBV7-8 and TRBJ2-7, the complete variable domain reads GAGVSQSPRYKVAKRGQDVALRCDPISGHVSLFWYQQALGQGPEFLTYFQNEAQLDKSGLPSDRFFAERPEGSVSTLKIQRTQQEDSAVYLCASSLVGLGYEQYFGPGTRLTVT.

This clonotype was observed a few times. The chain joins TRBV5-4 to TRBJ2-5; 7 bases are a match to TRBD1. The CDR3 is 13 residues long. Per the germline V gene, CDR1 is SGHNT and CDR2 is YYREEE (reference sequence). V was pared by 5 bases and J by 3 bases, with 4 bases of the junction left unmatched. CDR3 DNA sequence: TGTGCCAGCAGGGGACAGTCCAAAGAGACCCAGTACTTC. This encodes CASRGQSKETQYF. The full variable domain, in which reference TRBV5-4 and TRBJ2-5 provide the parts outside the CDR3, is ETGVTQSPTHLIKTRGQQVTLRCSSQSGHNTVSWYQQALGQGPQFIFQYYREEENGRGNFPPRFSGLQFPNYSSELNVNALELDDSALYLCASRGQSKETQYFGPGTRLLVL.